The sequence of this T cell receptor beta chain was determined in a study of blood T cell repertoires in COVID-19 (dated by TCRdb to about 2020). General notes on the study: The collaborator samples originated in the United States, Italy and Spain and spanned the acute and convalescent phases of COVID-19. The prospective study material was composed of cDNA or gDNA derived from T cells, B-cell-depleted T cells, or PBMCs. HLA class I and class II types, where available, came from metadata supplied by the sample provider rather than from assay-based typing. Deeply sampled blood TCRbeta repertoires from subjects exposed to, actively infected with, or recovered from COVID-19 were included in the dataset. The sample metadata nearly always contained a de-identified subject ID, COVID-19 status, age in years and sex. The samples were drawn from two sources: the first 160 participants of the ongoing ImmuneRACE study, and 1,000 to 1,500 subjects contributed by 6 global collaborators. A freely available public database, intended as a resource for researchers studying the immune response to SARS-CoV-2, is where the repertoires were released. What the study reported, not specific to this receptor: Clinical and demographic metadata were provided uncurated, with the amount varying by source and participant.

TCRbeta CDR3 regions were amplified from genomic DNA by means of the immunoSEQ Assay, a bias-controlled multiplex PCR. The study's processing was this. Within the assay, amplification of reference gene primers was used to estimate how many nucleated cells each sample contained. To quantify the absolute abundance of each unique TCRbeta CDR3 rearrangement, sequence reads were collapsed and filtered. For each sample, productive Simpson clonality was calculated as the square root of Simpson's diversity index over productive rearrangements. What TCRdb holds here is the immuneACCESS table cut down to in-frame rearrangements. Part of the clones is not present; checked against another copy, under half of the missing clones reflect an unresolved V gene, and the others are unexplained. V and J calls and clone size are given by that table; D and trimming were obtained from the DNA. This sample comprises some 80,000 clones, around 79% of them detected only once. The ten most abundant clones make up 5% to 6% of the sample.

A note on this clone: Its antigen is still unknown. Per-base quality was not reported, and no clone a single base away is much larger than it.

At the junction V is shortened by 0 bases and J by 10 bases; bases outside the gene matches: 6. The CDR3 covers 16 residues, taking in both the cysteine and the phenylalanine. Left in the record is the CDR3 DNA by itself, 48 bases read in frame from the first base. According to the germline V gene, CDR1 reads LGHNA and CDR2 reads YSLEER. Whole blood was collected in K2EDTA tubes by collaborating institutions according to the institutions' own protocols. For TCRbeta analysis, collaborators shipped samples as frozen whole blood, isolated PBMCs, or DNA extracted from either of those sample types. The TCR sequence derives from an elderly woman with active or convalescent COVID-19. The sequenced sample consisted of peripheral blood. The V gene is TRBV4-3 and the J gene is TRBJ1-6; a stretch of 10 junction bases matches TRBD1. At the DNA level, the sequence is TGCGCCAGCAGCCAAGATATCGGGACAGGGGTCTCACCCCTCCACTTT. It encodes CASSQDIGTGVSPLHF.